This T cell receptor (beta chain) emerged from a study of early stage breast cancer tumors. For the study at large: About 80% of the 16 invasive tumors were ER+, PR+ and HER2-. Study-wide results and caveats: Enriched TCRB sequences shared across patients were mostly commonly generated sequences.

CDR3 length: 11 residues. V was clipped by 2 bases and J by 13 bases, with 11 bases between them. From germline, CDR1 is GTSNPN and CDR2 SVGIG (reference sequence). Each sample had two DNA replicates, 0.5 ug blood or about 1.5 ug tissue. TCRdb's copy holds only in-frame clones and misses some; the assay was immunoSEQ multiplex PCR. The table has fewer than 80,000 clones, less than 90% seen once. Details on this clone: What it binds is not known.

The V gene is TRBV30, the J gene TRBJ2-2; possibly TRBD2 for D (5 bases). The receptor was derived from a person aged 40 to 50 with breast cancer. The specimen sequenced was blood. DNA of the CDR3: TGTGCCTGGAGTCGGGGTTTAGGGCTGTTTTTT. Translated, it gives CAWSRGLGLFF.